The 15 T cell receptor beta chains listed next were all sequenced from one sample in a study of shared clonotypes between healthy human individuals. Assay: immunoSEQ multiplex PCR; the TCRdb copy retains only in-frame clones and omits some. The sample contains 550,000 to 600,000 clones, roughly 98% of which appear only once. Terminally differentiated effector memory CD45RA+ cells were excluded by CCR7 positive selection of CD45RO-negative cells. Sequencing used naive CD8+ T cells sorted from blood. All receptors derive from a man under 40 in good health.

This clone came up once. This chain links TRBV7-2 with TRBJ1-5; 10 bases match TRBD1. The CDR3 is 17 residues long. The V segment lost 5 bases and the J segment 0 bases; nucleotides outside the gene matches: 7. Germline V gene data show CDR1 as SGHTA and CDR2 as FQGNSA. CDR3 region: CASSTGQGTNSNQPQHF. The CDR3 bases are TGTGCCAGCAGCACGGGACAGGGGACGAATAGCAATCAGCCCCAGCATTTT.

The chain combines TRBV27 with TRBJ1-4; D gene uncertain. The CDR3 has 15 residues. Deletions cut 6 bases from V and 7 bases from J, with 18 bases between. Germline V gene lookup returns CDR1 MNHEY and CDR2 SMNVEV (reference sequence). Here the CDR3 reads CASSPGLTAGEKLFF. In nucleotides, the CDR3 is TGTGCCAGCAGCCCGGGCCTTACGGCGGGTGAAAAACTGTTTTTT.

CDR3 nucleotides: TGTGCCAGCAGCTTAGAGGCGGGACGGCACGAGCAGTACTTC. Translating it yields CASSLEAGRHEQYF. The chain has TRBV7-8 and TRBJ2-7; TRBD2 is a possible D gene (6 bases). The CDR3 length is 14 residues. CDR1 and CDR2 from the germline V gene are SGHVS and FQNEAQ. The V gene lost 1 base and the J gene lost 5 bases, with 12 bases spanning the gap. Complete variable domain (other parts from reference TRBV7-8 and TRBJ2-7): GAGVSQSPRYKVAKRGQDVALRCDPISGHVSLFWYQQALGQGPEFLTYFQNEAQLDKSGLPSDRFFAERPEGSVSTLKIQRTQQEDSAVYLCASSLEAGRHEQYFGPGTRLTVT.

The gene calls are TRBV7-6 and TRBJ2-7, with TRBD1 matching over 7 bases. V was clipped by 1 base and J by 5 bases; unmatched bases: 8. Germline V gene sequence: CDR1 SGHVS, CDR2 FNYEAQ. The CDR3 covers 15 residues. Here the CDR3 reads CASSLEGDSLDEQYF. CDR3 nucleotides: TGTGCCAGCAGCTTAGAGGGGGACAGCTTGGACGAGCAGTACTTC.

The sample holds one count of this clone. The CDR3 sequence: CSVDGTTVSQFF. In nucleotides, the CDR3 is TGCAGCGTTGACGGGACTACGGTCTCGCAGTTCTTC. J is TRBJ2-1 and V is TRBV29-1; 7 bases align to TRBD2. Unmatched junction bases numbered 8, after V lost 3 bases and J lost 12 bases. This CDR3 is 12 amino acids long. The germline V gene encodes CDR1 SQVTM and CDR2 ANQGSEA.

The J gene is TRBJ2-1, the V gene TRBV27; D remains unclear. Trimming removed 6 bases from V and 0 bases from J, with 24 bases in between. CDR3 length: 19 residues. Germline values: CDR1 MNHEY, CDR2 SMNVEV (reference sequence). CDR3 DNA: TGTGCCAGCAGCTCGCGTGGACGGGTCTTTCTGGGCTCCTACAATGAGCAGTTCTTC. It specifies CASSSRGRVFLGSYNEQFF.

J is TRBJ2-3 and V is TRBV2; the match to TRBD2 covers 12 bases. Germline V gene sequence: CDR1 SNHLY, CDR2 FYNNEI. This CDR3 region has 16 residues. The J segment lost 4 bases and the V segment lost 6 bases, leaving 8 bases of the junction unmatched. The DNA of the CDR3 is TGTGCCAGCAGCGCGCCACTAGCGGGAGGTGCAGATACGCAGTATTTT. This gives the protein CASSAPLAGGADTQYF.

In nucleotides, the CDR3 is TGTGCCAGCAGCGTGGGGGCCGGGACCCAGTACTTC. It is translated as CASSVGAGTQYF. The V gene is TRBV9, the J gene TRBJ2-5; TRBD1 is a possible D gene (6 bases). CDR1 is SGDLS, CDR2 YYNGEE, per germline. The CDR3 has 12 residues. V was clipped by 2 bases and J by 7 bases, with 9 bases between them.

The chain carries TRBV7-8 and TRBJ2-3; TRBD2 aligns across 9 bases. Germline V CDR1 and CDR2: SGHVS, FQNEAQ. The junction had 12 bases not matched to a gene; V was cut back by 6 bases and J by 5 bases. CDR3 size: 16 residues. CDR3 in amino acids: CASSPLWTSVLDTQYF. As DNA, the CDR3 is TGTGCCAGCAGTCCTCTCTGGACTAGCGTACTAGATACGCAGTATTTT. The full variable domain, in which reference TRBV7-8 and TRBJ2-3 provide the parts outside the CDR3, is GAGVSQSPRYKVAKRGQDVALRCDPISGHVSLFWYQQALGQGPEFLTYFQNEAQLDKSGLPSDRFFAERPEGSVSTLKIQRTQQEDSAVYLCASSPLWTSVLDTQYFGPGTRLTVL.

This chain links TRBV27 with TRBJ2-5; 8 nucleotides match TRBD2. Unmatched junction bases numbered 7, after V lost 3 bases and J lost 1 base. The CDR3 contains 16 residues. Germline CDR1 and CDR2: MNHEY and SMNVEV (reference sequence). CDR3 protein: CASSLGVAGPQETQYF. In nucleotides, the CDR3 is TGTGCCAGCAGTTTGGGGGTAGCGGGACCCCAAGAGACCCAGTACTTC.

J is TRBJ2-1 and V is TRBV5-1; D is tentatively TRBD1 or TRBD2 (7 bases each). CDR3 length equals 14 residues. Between the trimmed V and J ends, which lost 0 bases and 8 bases, there was a span of 12 bases. CDR1 is SGHRS and CDR2 is YFSETQ in the germline V gene. CDR3 bases: TGCGCCAGCAGCTTGGAACAGGGGAGGGATGAGCAGTTCTTC. It is translated as CASSLEQGRDEQFF.

The chain employs TRBV30 and TRBJ1-5, with no clear D. The germline V gene encodes CDR1 GTSNPN and CDR2 SVGIG (reference sequence). V lost 1 base and J lost 2, with 9 bases in between. CDR3 length: 14 amino acids. The CDR3 loop is CAWSGGSGNQPQHF. The CDR3 DNA reads as TGTGCCTGGAGTGGAGGGTCGGGCAATCAGCCCCAGCATTTT.

The gene calls are TRBV7-9 and TRBJ2-1; 7 bases fit TRBD2. CDR3 length: 17 residues. The V and J ends lost 5 bases and 1 base, in that order; junction bases with no gene match: 11. Germline CDR1 SEHNR, CDR2 FQNEAQ (reference sequence). The CDR3 nucleotides are TGTGCCAGCAGCCGCTCGACTAGCTCCGAATCCTACAATGAGCAGTTCTTC. It specifies CASSRSTSSESYNEQFF.

The chain employs TRBV11-2 and TRBJ2-1; maybe TRBD2 (6 bases). The CDR3 has 16 residues. The germline V gene encodes CDR1 SGHAT and CDR2 FQNNGV. V gave up 1 base and J gave up 0 bases, with 10 bases separating them. CDR3 amino acids: CASSLAAGSSYNEQFF. The CDR3 DNA reads TGTGCCAGCAGCTTAGCAGCGGGCAGCTCCTACAATGAGCAGTTCTTC.

The chain links TRBV5-6 to TRBJ2-5; 7 bases are a match to TRBD1. The germline CDR1 and CDR2 sequences are SGHDT and YYEEEE. V gave up 2 bases and J gave up 4 bases; unmatched junction bases: 5. The CDR3 extends over 14 amino acids. CDR3 amino acids: CASSFGTAIETQYF. In nucleotides, the CDR3 is TGTGCCAGCAGCTTCGGGACAGCTATAGAGACCCAGTACTTC.